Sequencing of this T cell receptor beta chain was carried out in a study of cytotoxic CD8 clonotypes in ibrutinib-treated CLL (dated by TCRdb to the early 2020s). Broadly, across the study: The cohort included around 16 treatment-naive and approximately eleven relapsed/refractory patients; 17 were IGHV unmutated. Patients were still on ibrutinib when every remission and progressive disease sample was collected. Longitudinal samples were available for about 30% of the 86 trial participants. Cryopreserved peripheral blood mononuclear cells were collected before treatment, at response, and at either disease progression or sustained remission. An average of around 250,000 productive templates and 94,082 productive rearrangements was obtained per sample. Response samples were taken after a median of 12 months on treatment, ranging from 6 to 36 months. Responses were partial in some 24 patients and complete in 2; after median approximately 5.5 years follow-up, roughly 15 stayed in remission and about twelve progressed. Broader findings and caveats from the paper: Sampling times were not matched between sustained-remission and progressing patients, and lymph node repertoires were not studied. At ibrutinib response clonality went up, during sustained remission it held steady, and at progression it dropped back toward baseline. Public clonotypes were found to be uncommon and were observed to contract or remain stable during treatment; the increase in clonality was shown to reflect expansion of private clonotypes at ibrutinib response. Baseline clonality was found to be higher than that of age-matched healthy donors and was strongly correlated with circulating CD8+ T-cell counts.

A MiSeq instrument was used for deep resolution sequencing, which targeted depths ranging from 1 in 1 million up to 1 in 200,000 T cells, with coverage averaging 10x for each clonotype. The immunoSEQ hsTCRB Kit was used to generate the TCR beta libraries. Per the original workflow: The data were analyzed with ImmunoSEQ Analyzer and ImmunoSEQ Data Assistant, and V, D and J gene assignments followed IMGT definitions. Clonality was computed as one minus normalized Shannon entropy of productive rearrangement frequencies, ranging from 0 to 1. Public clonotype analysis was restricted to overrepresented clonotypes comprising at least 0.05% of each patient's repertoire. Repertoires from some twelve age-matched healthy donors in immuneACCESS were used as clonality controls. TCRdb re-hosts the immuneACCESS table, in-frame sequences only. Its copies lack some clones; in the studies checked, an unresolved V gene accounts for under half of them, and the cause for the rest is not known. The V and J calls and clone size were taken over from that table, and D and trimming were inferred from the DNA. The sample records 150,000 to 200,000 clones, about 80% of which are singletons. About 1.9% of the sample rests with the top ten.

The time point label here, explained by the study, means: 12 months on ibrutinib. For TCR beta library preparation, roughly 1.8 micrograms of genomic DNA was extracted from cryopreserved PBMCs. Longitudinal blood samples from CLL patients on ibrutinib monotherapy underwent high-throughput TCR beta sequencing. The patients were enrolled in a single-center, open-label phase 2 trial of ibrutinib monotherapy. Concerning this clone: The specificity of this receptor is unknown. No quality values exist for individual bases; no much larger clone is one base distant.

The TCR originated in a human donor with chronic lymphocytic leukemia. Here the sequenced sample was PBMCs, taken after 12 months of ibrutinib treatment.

The CDR3 protein sequence reads: CAISGLAGWGGINEQFF. Here is the DNA: TGTGCCATCAGTGGATTAGCAGGATGGGGGGGCATCAATGAGCAGTTCTTC. The V and J segments used are TRBV10-3 and TRBJ2-1; TRBD2 might be the D gene, on 7 matching bases. From the cysteine up to the phenylalanine, the CDR3 has a length of 17 residues. The DNA shown is the 51-base CDR3, in frame from base 1. Via the germline V gene, CDR1 is ENHRY and CDR2 SYGVKD. Relative to germline, V is 4 bases shorter and J is 6 bases shorter, with 22 bases between their ends.